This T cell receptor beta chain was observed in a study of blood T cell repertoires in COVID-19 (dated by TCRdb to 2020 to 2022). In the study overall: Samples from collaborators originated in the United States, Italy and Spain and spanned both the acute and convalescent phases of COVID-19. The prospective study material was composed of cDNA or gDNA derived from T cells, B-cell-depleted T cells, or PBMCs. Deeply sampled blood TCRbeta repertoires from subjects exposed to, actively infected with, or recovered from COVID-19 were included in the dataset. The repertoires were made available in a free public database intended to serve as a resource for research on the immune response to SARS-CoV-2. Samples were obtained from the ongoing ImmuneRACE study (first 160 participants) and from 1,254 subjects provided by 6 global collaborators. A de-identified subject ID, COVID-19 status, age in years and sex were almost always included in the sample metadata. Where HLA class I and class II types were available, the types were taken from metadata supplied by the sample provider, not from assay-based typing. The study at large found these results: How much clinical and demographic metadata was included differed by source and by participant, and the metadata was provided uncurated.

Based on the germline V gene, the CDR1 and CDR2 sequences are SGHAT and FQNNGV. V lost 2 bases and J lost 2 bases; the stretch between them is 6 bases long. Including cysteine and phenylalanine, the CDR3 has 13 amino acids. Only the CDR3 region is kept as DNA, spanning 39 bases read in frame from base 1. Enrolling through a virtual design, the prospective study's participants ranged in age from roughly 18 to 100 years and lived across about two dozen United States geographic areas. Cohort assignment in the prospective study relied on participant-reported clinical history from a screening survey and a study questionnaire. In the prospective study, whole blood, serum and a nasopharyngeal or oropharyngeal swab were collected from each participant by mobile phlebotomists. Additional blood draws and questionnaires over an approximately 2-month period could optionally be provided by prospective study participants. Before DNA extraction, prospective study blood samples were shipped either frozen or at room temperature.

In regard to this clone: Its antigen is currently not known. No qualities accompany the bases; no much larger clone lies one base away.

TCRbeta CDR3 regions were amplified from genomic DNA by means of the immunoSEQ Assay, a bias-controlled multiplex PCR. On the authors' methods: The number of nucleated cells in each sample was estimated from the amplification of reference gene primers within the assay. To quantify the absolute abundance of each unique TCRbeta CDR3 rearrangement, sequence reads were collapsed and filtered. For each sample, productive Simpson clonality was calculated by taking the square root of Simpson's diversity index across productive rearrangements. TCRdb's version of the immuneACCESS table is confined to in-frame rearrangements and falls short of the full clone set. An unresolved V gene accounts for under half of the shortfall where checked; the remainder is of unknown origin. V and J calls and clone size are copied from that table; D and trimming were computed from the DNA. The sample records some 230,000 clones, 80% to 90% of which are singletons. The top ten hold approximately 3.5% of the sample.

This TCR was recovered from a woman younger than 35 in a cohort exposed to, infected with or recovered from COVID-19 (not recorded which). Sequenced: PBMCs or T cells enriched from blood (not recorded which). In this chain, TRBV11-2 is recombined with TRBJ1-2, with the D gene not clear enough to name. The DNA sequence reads TGTGCCAGCAGCTTAACCAGGAACTATGGCTACACCTTC. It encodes CASSLTRNYGYTF. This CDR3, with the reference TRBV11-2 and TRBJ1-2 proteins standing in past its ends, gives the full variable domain EAGVAQSPRYKIIEKRQSVAFWCNPISGHATLYWYQQILGQGPKLLIQFQNNGVVDDSQLPKDRFSAERLKGVDSTLKIQPAKLEDSAVYLCASSLTRNYGYTFGSGTRLTVV.